This TCR beta chain came from a study of blood T cell repertoires in COVID-19. Study-wide background: Donors in the United States, Italy and Spain gave samples during acute or convalescent COVID-19. T cells, B-cell-depleted T cells, or PBMCs supplied cDNA or gDNA.

CDR1 is SGHAT, CDR2 FQDESV, per germline (reference sequence). The CDR3 length is 16 residues. V lost 5 bases and J lost 7; bases outside the gene matches: 11. Ten or more counts support this clone. How the authors handled the data: By means of reference gene primer amplification, nucleated cell counts were estimated. The data were produced by immunoSEQ multiplex PCR, yet TCRdb's version contains in-frame clones alone and is incomplete. That table supplies the V and J calls and clone size; D and trimming were determined from the DNA. The top ten hold approximately 3% of the sample, which has about 190,000 clones, about four fifths seen once. Participants' own reports of clinical history determined their cohort assignment.

This sequence originates from a young woman who had recovered from COVID-19. The sequencing sample was made of PBMCs or T cells enriched from blood (not recorded which). The J gene is TRBJ2-1, the V gene TRBV11-1; TRBD2 aligns across 10 bases. This CDR3 is CASSPRVVAGGNEQFF. The CDR3 coding sequence is TGTGCCAGCAGCCCCCGGGTAGTAGCGGGGGGAAATGAGCAGTTCTTC. Combining the CDR3 with reference TRBV11-1 and TRBJ2-1 gives the whole variable domain EAEVAQSPRYKITEKSQAVAFWCDPISGHATLYWYRQILGQGPELLVQFQDESVVDDSQLPKDRFSAERLKGVDSTLKIQPAELGDSAMYLCASSPRVVAGGNEQFFGPGTRLTVL.